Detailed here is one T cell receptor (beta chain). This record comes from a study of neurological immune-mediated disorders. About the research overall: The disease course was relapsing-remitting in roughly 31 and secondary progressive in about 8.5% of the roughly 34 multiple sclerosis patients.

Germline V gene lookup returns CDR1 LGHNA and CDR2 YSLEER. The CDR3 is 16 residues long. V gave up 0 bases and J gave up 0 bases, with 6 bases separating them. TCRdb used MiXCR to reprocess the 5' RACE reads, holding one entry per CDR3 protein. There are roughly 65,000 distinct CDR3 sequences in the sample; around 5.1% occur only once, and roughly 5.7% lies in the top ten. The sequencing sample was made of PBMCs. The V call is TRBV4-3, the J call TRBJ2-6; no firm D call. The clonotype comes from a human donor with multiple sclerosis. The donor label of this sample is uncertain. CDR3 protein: CASSQDGSSGANVLTF. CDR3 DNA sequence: TGCGCCAGCAGCCAAGACGGGTCCTCTGGGGCCAACGTCCTGACTTTC.